These T cell receptor beta chains were read from a single sample in a study of T cell changes during pregnancy in multiple sclerosis. Method: immunoSEQ multiplex PCR; TCRdb's copy keeps in-frame clones and lacks some. Found here are some 32,000 clones, 90% of them singletons; the top ten hold 3.5% to 4.5%. The sequencing used CD8+ T cells from peripheral blood mononuclear cells, collected in the second trimester of pregnancy. The receptors come from a female donor with multiple sclerosis, enrolled in a pregnancy study. Each CDR3 is given with its conserved first and last residue. The D gene is left open where the match is weak. Clone sizes are given selectively: once, few, many, or a class where the clone is expanded.

j_call | clone_size | v_call | d_call | cdr3_nt | cdr3_aa
TRBJ2-7 | - | TRBV30 | TRBD2 | TGTGCCTGGATTGGTCCACCGGGACTAGCGGGATGGAGCTCCTACGAGCAGTACTTC | CAWIGPPGLAGWSSYEQYF
TRBJ2-7 | - | TRBV19 | - | TGTGCCAGTAGTATATACGGGAGTGCTCCCTACGAGCAGTACTTC | CASSIYGSAPYEQYF
TRBJ1-1 | - | TRBV13 | TRBD1 | TGTGCCAGCAGCTTGGGACAGTTAACTGAAGCTTTCTTT | CASSLGQLTEAFF
TRBJ2-1 | - | TRBV2 | TRBD2 | TGTGCCAGCAGTTCCGGGACTAGCGGAGGGAATGAGCAGTTCTTC | CASSSGTSGGNEQFF
TRBJ1-2 | once | TRBV19 | TRBD1 | TGTGCCAGTAGTATAGTAGGAGAGAGACAGGGTTGGTATGGCTACACCTTC | CASSIVGERQGWYGYTF
TRBJ2-5 | - | TRBV27 | - | TGTGCCAGCAGTTCCGACCAAGAGACCCAGTACTTC | CASSSDQETQYF
TRBJ2-2 | once | TRBV7-9 | TRBD2 | TGTGCCAGCAGCTCTGTAGCGGGGAACACCGGGGAGCTGTTTTTT | CASSSVAGNTGELFF
TRBJ2-3 | - | TRBV25-1 | TRBD2 | TGTGCCAGCAGCTCTTTTGGGACTAGCGGACGCACAGATACGCAGTATTTT | CASSSFGTSGRTDTQYF
TRBJ1-2 | - | TRBV6-1 | TRBD1 | TGTGCCAGCAGTGGAGGCAGGGGGCCGGTATATGGCTACACCTTC | CASSGGRGPVYGYTF
TRBJ1-3 | large | TRBV5-4 | TRBD1 | TGTGCCAGCAGCTGGGCGAATACAGGGGCTGGAAACACCATATATTTT | CASSWANTGAGNTIYF
TRBJ2-3 | - | TRBV6-1 | TRBD2 | TGTGCCAGCAGTGAAAGTAGACGAGCGGGAGTTTCCCCAGATACGCAGTATTTT | CASSESRRAGVSPDTQYF
TRBJ2-5 | - | TRBV6-5 | - | TGTGCCAGCAGGAGGGGCGGGGAAGAGACCCAGTACTTC | CASRRGGEETQYF
TRBJ2-7 | - | TRBV28 | - | TGTGCCAGCAGTTTTGCACTAGGGTTCTACGAGCAGTACTTC | CASSFALGFYEQYF
TRBJ1-1 | - | TRBV13 | TRBD1 | TGTGCCAGCAGCTCAACGACAGGGGAGGTATGGGAAGCTTTCTTT | CASSSTTGEVWEAFF
TRBJ2-2 | - | TRBV28 | - | TGTGCCAGCAGTTTTTCCCCAGAGAACACCGGGGAGCTGTTTTTT | CASSFSPENTGELFF
TRBJ1-1 | - | TRBV18 | TRBD1 | TGTGCCAGCTCACTTCAACAGGGGGCGGCGAACACTGAAGCTTTCTTT | CASSLQQGAANTEAFF
TRBJ1-6 | - | TRBV6-5 | TRBD1 | TGTGCCAGCAGTTACTCGGGGACAGGGGAATCACCCCTCCACTTT | CASSYSGTGESPLHF
TRBJ2-7 | - | TRBV7-9 | TRBD1 | TGTGCCAGCAGCTTAGTCGACAGGGGGCTAAACGAGCAGTACTTC | CASSLVDRGLNEQYF
TRBJ2-3 | - | TRBV5-4 | TRBD2 | TGTGCCAGCAGCCAACGGACTAGCGGGTGGTATGATACGCAGTATTTT | CASSQRTSGWYDTQYF
TRBJ2-7 | - | TRBV5-6 | - | TGTGCCAGCAGCTTGGGACAGGATTACGAGCAGTACTTC | CASSLGQDYEQYF
TRBJ2-7 | - | TRBV7-2 | TRBD1 | TGTGCCAGCAGCTTACCGGGACAGACCTACGAGCAGTACTTC | CASSLPGQTYEQYF
TRBJ2-7 | once | TRBV4-2 | TRBD2 | TGTGCCAGCAGCCAGGCAGTAGCGGGGAATGCCCCCTACGAGCAGTACTTC | CASSQAVAGNAPYEQYF
TRBJ1-4 | - | TRBV29-1 | - | TGCAGCGTGCTCCGGGACACGCTTCTGTTTTTT | CSVLRDTLLFF
TRBJ2-1 | - | TRBV5-4 | - | TGTGCCAGCAGCCGAGGGAGTGAGCAGTTCTTC | CASSRGSEQFF
TRBJ1-1 | once | TRBV5-6 | - | TGTGCCAGCAGCTCCATCCCGGGGGGGAGGGCTGAAGCTTTCTTT | CASSSIPGGRAEAFF
TRBJ2-7 | once | TRBV4-1 | - | TGCGCCAGCAGCCAAGAACCGCTAGTTATAGACGAGCAGTACTTC | CASSQEPLVIDEQYF
TRBJ2-7 | - | TRBV5-1 | TRBD2 | TGCGCCAGCAGCTTGGCGGCTAGCGGAAACTACGAGCAGTACTTC | CASSLAASGNYEQYF
TRBJ2-1 | - | TRBV4-3 | TRBD2 | TGCGCCAGCAGCCAAGTTGGCGGGAGGGGATATTGGAATGAGCAGTTCTTC | CASSQVGGRGYWNEQFF
TRBJ2-1 | - | TRBV6-5 | - | TGTGCCAGCAGACTTAGAAATCAGGGATATCAGTTCTTC | CASRLRNQGYQFF
TRBJ2-3 | - | TRBV7-9 | TRBD2 | TGTGCCAGCAGCCCGGGACTAGCGGGAGGGTATACGCAGTATTTT | CASSPGLAGGYTQYF
TRBJ2-1 | - | TRBV29-1 | - | TGCAGCGTTGAAGTAGCCCCTTATGAGCAGTTCTTC | CSVEVAPYEQFF
TRBJ1-1 | - | TRBV19 | - | TGTGCCAGTAGCCTCTTCAGGGAGGGCACTGAAGCTTTCTTT | CASSLFREGTEAFF
TRBJ1-2 | - | TRBV6-5 | TRBD1 | TGTGCCAGCAGTTATAAACAGGGGGCGCTTGCTGGCTACACCTTC | CASSYKQGALAGYTF
TRBJ2-6 | - | TRBV6-5 | - | TGTGCCAGCACTTGGGCAGCCTCTGGGGCCAACGTCCTGACTTTC | CASTWAASGANVLTF
TRBJ2-3 | - | TRBV9 | - | TGTGCCAGCAGCGTAGTTGGCGGGAAGGGGACAGATACGCAGTATTTT | CASSVVGGKGTDTQYF
TRBJ2-7 | - | TRBV19 | TRBD1 | TGTGCCAGTAGCTCCGGGACAGGGTACGAGCAGTACTTC | CASSSGTGYEQYF
TRBJ2-7 | - | TRBV27 | - | TGTGCCAGCAGTTTAAACGTGCAGGGTGTGTACGAGCAGTACTTC | CASSLNVQGVYEQYF
TRBJ1-1 | - | TRBV6-6 | TRBD1 | TGTGCCAGCAGTTACCCGGGACAGTCTAACACTGAAGCTTTCTTT | CASSYPGQSNTEAFF
TRBJ1-5 | - | TRBV4-1 | - | TGCGCCAGCAGCCAAGATTTTCTGAGGGTACGGTCAGTGCCGTGGAGCAATCAGCCCCAGCATTTT | CASSQDFLRVRSVPWSNQPQHF
TRBJ2-3 | few | TRBV19 | TRBD2 | TGTGCCAGTAGTTCTACTAGCGGATTCACAGATACGCAGTATTTT | CASSSTSGFTDTQYF
TRBJ1-2 | - | TRBV19 | TRBD1 | TGTGCCAGTAGTATCCTAACCGACAGGGGGTATGGCTACACCTTC | CASSILTDRGYGYTF
TRBJ2-7 | - | TRBV9 | TRBD2 | TGTGCCAGCAGCCTAGAGGCTAGCGGGACCTACGAGCAGTACTTC | CASSLEASGTYEQYF
TRBJ1-3 | - | TRBV9 | TRBD1 | TGTGCCAGCAGCGAGGGGACAGGCCGCTTCTCTGGAAACACCATATATTTT | CASSEGTGRFSGNTIYF
TRBJ2-7 | - | TRBV9 | TRBD1 | TGTGCCAGCAGCGTAGGACGACAGGGCTACGAGCAGTACTTC | CASSVGRQGYEQYF
TRBJ2-1 | - | TRBV27 | - | TGTGCCACCGCACAGGGCCTTTTCTACAATGAGCAGTTCTTC | CATAQGLFYNEQFF
TRBJ2-7 | - | TRBV28 | - | TGTGCCAGCAGCCGTCGGGGGTTCTCCTACGAGCAGTACTTC | CASSRRGFSYEQYF
TRBJ2-4 | - | TRBV4-3 | TRBD2 | TGCGCCAGCAGCCAAGAATTAGGAAGCGGGGGAAACATTCAGTACTTC | CASSQELGSGGNIQYF